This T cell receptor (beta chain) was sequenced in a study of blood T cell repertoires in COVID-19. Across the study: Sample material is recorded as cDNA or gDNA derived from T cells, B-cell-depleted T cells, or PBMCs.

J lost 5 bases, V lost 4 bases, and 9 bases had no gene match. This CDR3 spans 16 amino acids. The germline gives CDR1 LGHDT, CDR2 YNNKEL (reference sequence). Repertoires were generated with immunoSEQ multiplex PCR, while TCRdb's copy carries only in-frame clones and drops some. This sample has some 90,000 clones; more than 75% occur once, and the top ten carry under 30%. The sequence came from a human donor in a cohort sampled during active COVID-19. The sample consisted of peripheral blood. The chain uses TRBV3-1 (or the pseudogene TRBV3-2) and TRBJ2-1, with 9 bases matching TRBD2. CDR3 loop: CASSPLAGGDNNEQFF. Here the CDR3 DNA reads TGTGCCAGCAGCCCTCTCGCGGGGGGGGACAACAATGAGCAGTTCTTC.